This TCR beta chain was recorded in a study of cytomegalovirus exposure and HLA in healthy donors. Points from the study as a whole: Accurate prediction of most subjects' HLA-A and HLA-B alleles from TCR beta sequences was reported. It was shown in a later analysis that HLA-associated TCR beta chains were more clonally expanded than other, equally common chains. According to an earlier analysis, most TCR beta V segments yielded productive rearrangements about 90% or about 30% of the time.

In the case of this clone: Its antigen is as yet unknown.

This PCR relied on a set of 60 Vbeta primers and 13 Jbeta primers. The protocol was immunoSEQ multiplex PCR, while the TCRdb copy is restricted to in-frame clones and leaves out a portion. The data contain approximately 150,000 clones, roughly three quarters of them seen just once; the ten biggest clones take up roughly 7.3%. Though nominally healthy at sampling, donors likely had unrecorded immune exposures. The origin of this receptor is a male donor in good health and CMV-seropositive. The specimen sequenced was PBMCs.

CDR3 DNA: TGTGCCAGCAGCTTGGATCGTGGCGGGGGGGCATTTAGCACAGATACGCAGTATTTT. Encoded protein: CASSLDRGGGAFSTDTQYF. This chain joins TRBV5-6 and TRBJ2-3; 9 bases fit TRBD2. The V gene end was trimmed by 0 bases and the J gene end by 0 bases; junction bases not matched to a gene: 11. Germline CDR1 reads SGHDT; CDR2 reads YYEEEE. There are 19 residues in the CDR3.